The 9 T cell receptor beta chains given below trace back to one sample, sequenced in a study of cytomegalovirus exposure and HLA in healthy donors listed by TCRdb under 2017. Library construction relied on the immunoSEQ multiplex PCR assay. Here the immuneACCESS table is served through TCRdb, limited to in-frame sequences with V and J called. Missing clones are a known gap in these copies; in checked studies unresolved V genes cover under half, and the rest lacks a known reason. A total of about 98,000 clones appear in this sample, around 88% of them only once. The ten largest clonotypes hold roughly 4.3% of the sample. What was sequenced was PBMCs. Receptors originate from a woman aged 25 to 39 in good health and CMV-seronegative.

J is TRBJ2-1 and V is TRBV4-1; possibly TRBD2 for D (7 bases). Trimming removed 0 bases from V and 4 bases from J, with 10 bases in between. There are 15 residues in the CDR3. Germline lookup yields CDR1 MGHRA and CDR2 YSYEKL. The CDR3 sequence is CASSQDAGAYNEQFF. CDR3 DNA sequence: TGCGCCAGCAGCCAAGATGCGGGGGCGTACAATGAGCAGTTCTTC.

The V and J genes are TRBV15 and TRBJ1-4; D may be TRBD1 (6 bases). The CDR3 spans 15 residues. V dropped 0 bases and J dropped 5 bases, with 10 bases sitting between them. Looked up from germline, CDR1 is LNHNV and CDR2 is YYDKDF (reference sequence). In DNA, the CDR3 is TGTGCCACCAGCAGAGAACAGGGACCCAATGAAAAACTGTTTTTT. Its protein product is CATSREQGPNEKLFF.

The chain uses TRBV10-3 and TRBJ1-1; the D is unclear. In germline, CDR1 is ENHRY, CDR2 SYGVKD. CDR3 length equals 15 residues. V shed 4 bases and J shed 4 bases, with 16 bases lying between them. The CDR3 is CAISVNVLEATEAFF. The CDR3 coding sequence is TGTGCCATCAGTGTGAACGTTCTGGAGGCCACTGAAGCTTTCTTT.

There are a few counts of this clone. The rearrangement uses TRBV5-1 and TRBJ2-3, with TRBD2 as a possible D gene (5 bases). This CDR3 is 13 amino acids long. CDR1 and CDR2 (germline): SGHRS, YFSETQ. V dropped 4 bases and J dropped 6 bases, with 12 bases sitting between them. Here the CDR3 reads CASSHLAGDTQYF. CDR3 nucleotides: TGCGCCAGCAGCCACCTAGCTGGTGATACGCAGTATTTT.

The CDR3 coding sequence is TGCAGCGTTGCCAGGGCTAGCACAGATACGCAGTATTTT. Amino acid sequence: CSVARASTDTQYF. The rearrangement joins TRBV29-1 to TRBJ2-3; maybe TRBD1 (5 bases). The germline V and J ends were trimmed by 4 bases and 0 bases, with 8 bases remaining between them. From germline, CDR1 is SQVTM and CDR2 ANQGSEA. The CDR3 is 13 residues long.

The CDR3 region is CASSPGTGESYEQYF. DNA of the CDR3: TGTGCCAGTAGTCCTGGAACAGGGGAGTCCTACGAGCAGTACTTC. The chain uses TRBV19 and TRBJ2-7; TRBD1 agrees at 7 bases. With V trimmed by 5 bases and J by 1 base, 8 bases remained unmatched. CDR1 is LNHDA and CDR2 is SQIVND in the germline V gene (reference sequence). This CDR3 has 15 residues.

The V call is TRBV14, the J call TRBJ2-7, with a weak D call TRBD1 (6 bases). Germline assignment: CDR1 SGHDN and CDR2 FVKESK. Between the trimmed V and J ends, which lost 4 bases and 0 bases, there was a span of 10 bases. The CDR3 contains 14 residues. CDR3 sequence reads: CASSPTGPSYEQYF. The DNA of the CDR3 is TGTGCCAGCAGCCCGACAGGACCCTCCTACGAGCAGTACTTC.

The chain recombines TRBV18 with TRBJ2-3; no firm D call. Trimming stripped 2 bases from V and 6 bases from J, with 9 bases between. Germline CDR1 reads KGHSH; CDR2 reads LQKENI. This CDR3 spans 13 amino acids. The CDR3 sequence: CASSPKLGDTQYF. Here the CDR3 DNA reads TGTGCCAGCTCACCAAAACTCGGGGATACGCAGTATTTT.

This chain uses TRBV27 with TRBJ2-1; D unresolved. V gave up 3 bases and J gave up 6 bases, with 12 bases separating them. The CDR3 sequence is 14 residues long. Germline CDR1 and CDR2: MNHEY and SMNVEV (reference sequence). The CDR3 bases are TGTGCCAGCAGTTTCTCAATAACAGTCAATGAGCAGTTCTTC. Its protein is CASSFSITVNEQFF.